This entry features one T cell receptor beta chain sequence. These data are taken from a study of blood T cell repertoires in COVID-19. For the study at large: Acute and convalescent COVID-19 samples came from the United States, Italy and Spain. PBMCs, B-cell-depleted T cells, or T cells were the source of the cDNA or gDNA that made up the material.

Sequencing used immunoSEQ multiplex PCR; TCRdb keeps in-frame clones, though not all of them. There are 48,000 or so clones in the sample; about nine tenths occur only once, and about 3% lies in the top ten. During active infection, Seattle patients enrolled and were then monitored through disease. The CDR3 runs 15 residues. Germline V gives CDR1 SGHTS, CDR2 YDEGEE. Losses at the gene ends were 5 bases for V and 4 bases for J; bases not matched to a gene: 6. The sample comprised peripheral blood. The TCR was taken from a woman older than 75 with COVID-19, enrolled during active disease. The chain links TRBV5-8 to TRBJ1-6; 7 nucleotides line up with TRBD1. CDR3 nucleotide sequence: TGTGCCAGCAGGTTTAGGGGACAGTATAATTCACCCCTCCACTTT. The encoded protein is CASRFRGQYNSPLHF.